This TCR beta chain was retrieved from a study of T cells in Graves' hyperthyroidism and ophthalmopathy (dated by TCRdb to between 2019 and 2020). About the study as a whole: Peripheral blood was sampled at the time of initial diagnosis, prior to any treatment. A discovery cohort of about 95 patients, about 44 with Graves' ophthalmopathy and about 58 with stable Graves' hyperthyroidism, was used to find distinguishing TCR V-J signatures. The 100 or so discovery patients were randomly split 7:3 into training and test sets. TCR Vbeta CDR3 sequencing of 135 peripheral blood samples (43 ophthalmopathy, about 80 hyperthyroidism and approximately 17 progressor patients) is reported in the paper. An independent validation cohort of under 20 hyperthyroidism patients and more than 15 patients who later progressed to ophthalmopathy tested prospective prediction of ophthalmopathy. After sampling, hyperthyroidism patients received methimazole starting at 30 mg daily, and ophthalmopathy patients received high-dose intravenous methylprednisolone. The study also compared thyroid tissue and blood T-cell repertoires from roughly six Graves' hyperthyroidism patients. Beyond this particular receptor, the publication reports: In cross-validation, a model built on a 13 V-J signature told ophthalmopathy apart from stable hyperthyroidism with about 90% sensitivity and about 81% specificity, and in testing the same model reached 80%/75%. Sample size was not statistically predetermined, and blinding of investigators to group allocation was not performed. Most expanded thyroid clonotypes (frequency above 0.001) were also detected in blood, suggesting blood repertoires may reflect thyroid immune responses. In validation, the model predicted progression to ophthalmopathy a median of approximately 6.6 months before onset, with about 64% sensitivity and around 76% specificity.

Trimming removed 4 bases from V and 0 bases from J, leaving 9 bases between the germline ends. The CDR3 goes from the cysteine to the phenylalanine over 14 residues. The CDR3 DNA has 42 bases and is translated from base 1. The germline V gene yields SGHRS for CDR1 and YFSETQ for CDR2. This clonotype was counted ten times or more. Its antigen is currently not known. Per-nucleotide qualities are absent, and no much larger clonotype sits a single base away. TCR beta CDR3 regions were amplified from RNA transcripts. A first-round RT-PCR of the TCR CDR3 used the HTBI primer set with the Qiagen OneStep RT-PCR kit. Libraries were constructed in a second round of multiplex PCR, after which size selection and purification were carried out. Paired-end sequencing of the libraries was performed with 100 bp reads on an Illumina HiSeq2000. On the study's bioinformatics: SOAPnuke was used to process the raw data, with reads discarded if the reads contained adapters or uncalled bases, had a mean Phred below 15, or lacked an exact constant-primer or identifier match. COPE v1.2.5 was used to merge the high-quality paired reads, and each unique nucleotide sequence was defined as a clonotype. Clonotypes were aligned to IMGT TRBV, TRBD and TRBJ reference segments using MiTCR v1.1. Only V-J combinations with frequency above 0.0001, covering 99% to 99.2% of repertoires, were analysed. The TCS score was defined as F50 (clonal expansion) divided by E x V (chaos), with BLOSUM62-based TCRdist calculated between CDR3 peptides within each V-J. Welch's t-statistics and random forest reduced fewer than 550 V-J features to around 14, which were used in a naive Bayes classifier (R e1071). The public sequencing data were trimmed at Q25 with fastp and processed into clonotypes with MiXCR by TCRdb, which kept only in-frame beta chains. Rows with one shared CDR3 protein collapse into an entry with the most common genes and DNA. For this entry, the V and J calls and clone size follow TCRdb and not the study's own pipeline. The sample table holds 500,000 to 700,000 distinct CDR3 sequences, of which around 17% were seen once. The ten top clones hold under 20% of the sample.

A patient counted as having stable Graves' hyperthyroidism if no progression to ophthalmopathy occurred over 18 months of follow-up. Hyperthyroidism patients were newly diagnosed, had a disease duration of under 2 months, and were aged 18 to 65 years. Any patient with an uncontrolled infection, another autoimmune disease, pregnancy or lactation was excluded. Diagnoses were based on clinical symptoms, serum thyroxine and TRAb, thyroid ultrasound and orbital computed tomography. Ficoll-Paque density gradient centrifugation was used to isolate PBMCs from under 11 ml of fresh peripheral blood. Total RNA was extracted with Trizol reagent, and quality was checked on an Agilent 2100 Bioanalyzer.

The V gene is TRBV5-1 and the J gene is TRBJ2-3, and perhaps TRBD1 as D gene, on 5 matching bases. Sequenced material: blood. The origin of this receptor is a woman aged 18 to 35 with Graves' hyperthyroidism. The nucleotide sequence is TGCGCCAGCAGCACCACAGGAAGCACAGATACGCAGTATTTT. The translation is CASSTTGSTDTQYF.